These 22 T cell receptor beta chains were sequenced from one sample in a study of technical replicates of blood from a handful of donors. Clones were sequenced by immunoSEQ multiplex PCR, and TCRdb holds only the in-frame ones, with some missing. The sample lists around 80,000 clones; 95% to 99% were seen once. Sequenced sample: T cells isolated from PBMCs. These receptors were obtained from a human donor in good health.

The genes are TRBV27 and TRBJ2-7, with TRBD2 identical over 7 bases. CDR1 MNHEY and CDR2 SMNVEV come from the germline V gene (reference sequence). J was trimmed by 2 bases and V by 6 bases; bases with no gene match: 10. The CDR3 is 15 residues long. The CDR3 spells CASSLGLAAPYEQYF. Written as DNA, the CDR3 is TGTGCCAGCAGCCTCGGGCTAGCGGCCCCCTACGAGCAGTACTTC.

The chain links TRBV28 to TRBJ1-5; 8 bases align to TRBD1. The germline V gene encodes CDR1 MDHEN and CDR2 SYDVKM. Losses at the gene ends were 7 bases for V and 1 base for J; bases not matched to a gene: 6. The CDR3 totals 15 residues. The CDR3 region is CASTHRGRSNQPQHF. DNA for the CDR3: TGTGCCAGCACCCACAGGGGGAGGAGCAATCAGCCCCAGCATTTT.

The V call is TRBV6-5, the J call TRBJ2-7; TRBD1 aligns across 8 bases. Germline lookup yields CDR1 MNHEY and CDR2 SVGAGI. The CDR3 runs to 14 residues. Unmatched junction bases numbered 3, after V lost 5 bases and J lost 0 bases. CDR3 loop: CASSKDRVSYEQYF. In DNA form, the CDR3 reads TGTGCCAGCAGTAAGGACAGGGTCTCCTACGAGCAGTACTTC.

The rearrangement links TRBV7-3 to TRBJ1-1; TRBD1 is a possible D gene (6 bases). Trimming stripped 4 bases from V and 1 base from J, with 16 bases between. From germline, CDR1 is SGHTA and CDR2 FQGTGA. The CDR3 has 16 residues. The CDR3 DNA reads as TGTGCCAGCAGCTCCCGGGTTGCAGGGGCGAACACTGAAGCTTTCTTT. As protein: CASSSRVAGANTEAFF.

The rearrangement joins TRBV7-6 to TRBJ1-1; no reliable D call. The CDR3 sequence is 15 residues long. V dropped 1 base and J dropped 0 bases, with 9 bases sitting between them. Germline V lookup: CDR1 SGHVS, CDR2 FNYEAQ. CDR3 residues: CASSLGREMNTEAFF. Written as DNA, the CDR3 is TGTGCCAGCAGCTTAGGAAGGGAGATGAACACTGAAGCTTTCTTT.

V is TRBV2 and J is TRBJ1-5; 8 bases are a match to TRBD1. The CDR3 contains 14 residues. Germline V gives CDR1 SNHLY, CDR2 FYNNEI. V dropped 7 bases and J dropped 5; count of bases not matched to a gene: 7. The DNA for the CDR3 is TGTGCCAGCATGGACAGGGATGTGGATCAGCCCCAGCATTTT. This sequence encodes CASMDRDVDQPQHF.

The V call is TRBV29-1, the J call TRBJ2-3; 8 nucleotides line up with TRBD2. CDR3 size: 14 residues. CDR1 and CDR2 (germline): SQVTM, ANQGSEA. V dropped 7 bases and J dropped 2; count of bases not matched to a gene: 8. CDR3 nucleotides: TGCAGCGCCGCGGGGGGTCTGAACACAGATACGCAGTATTTT. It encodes CSAAGGLNTDTQYF.

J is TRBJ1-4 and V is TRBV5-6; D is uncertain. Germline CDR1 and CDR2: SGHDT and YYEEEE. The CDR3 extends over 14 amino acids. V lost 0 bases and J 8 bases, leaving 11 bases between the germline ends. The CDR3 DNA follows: TGTGCCAGCAGCTTGGGTGAGGCTCCGGAAAAACTGTTTTTT. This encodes CASSLGEAPEKLFF.

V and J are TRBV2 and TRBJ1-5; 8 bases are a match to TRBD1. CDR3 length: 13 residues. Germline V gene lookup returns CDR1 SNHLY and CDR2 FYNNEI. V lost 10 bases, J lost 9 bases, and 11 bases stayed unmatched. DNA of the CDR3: TGTGCCAAAGGAGGACAGGGTCAGGCGCCCCAGCATTTT. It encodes CAKGGQGQAPQHF.

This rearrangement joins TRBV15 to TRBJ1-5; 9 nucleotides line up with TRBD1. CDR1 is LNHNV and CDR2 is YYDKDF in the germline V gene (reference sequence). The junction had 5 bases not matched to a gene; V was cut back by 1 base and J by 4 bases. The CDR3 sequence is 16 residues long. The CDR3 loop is CATSRARDRENQPQHF. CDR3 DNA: TGTGCCACCAGCAGAGCTAGGGACAGGGAAAATCAGCCCCAGCATTTT. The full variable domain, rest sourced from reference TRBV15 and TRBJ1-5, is DAMVIQNPRYQVTQFGKPVTLSCSQTLNHNVMYWYQQKSSQAPKLLFHYYDKDFNNEADTPDNFQSRRPNTSFCFLDIRSPGLGDTAMYLCATSRARDRENQPQHFGDGTRLSIL.

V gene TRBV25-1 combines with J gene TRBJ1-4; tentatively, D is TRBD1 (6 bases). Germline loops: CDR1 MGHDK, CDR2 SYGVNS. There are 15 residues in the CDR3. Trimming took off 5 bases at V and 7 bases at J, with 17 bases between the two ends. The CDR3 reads CASSFLQGSSEKLFF. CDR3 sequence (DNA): TGTGCCAGCAGTTTCCTACAGGGTTCCAGTGAAAAACTGTTTTTT.

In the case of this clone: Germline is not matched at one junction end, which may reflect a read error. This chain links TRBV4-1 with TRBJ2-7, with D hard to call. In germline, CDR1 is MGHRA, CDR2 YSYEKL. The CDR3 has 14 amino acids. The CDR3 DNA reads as TGCGCCAGCAGCCCTAGGTTAAACTCCCACGAGCAGTACTTC. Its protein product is CASSPRLNSHEQYF.

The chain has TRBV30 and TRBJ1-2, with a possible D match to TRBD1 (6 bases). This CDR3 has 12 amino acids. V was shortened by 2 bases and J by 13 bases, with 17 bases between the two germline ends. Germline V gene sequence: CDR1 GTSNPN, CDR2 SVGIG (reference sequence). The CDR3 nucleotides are TGTGCCTGGAGTCCCCATCCAGGGGCCTGCACCTTC. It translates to CAWSPHPGACTF.

The CDR3 DNA follows: TGTGCCTGGAGTGAGCGGCAGGGGGACTACGAGCAGTACTTC. It yields the protein CAWSERQGDYEQYF. This chain uses TRBV30 with TRBJ2-7; TRBD1 matches 7 bases. This CDR3 spans 14 amino acids. Germline values: CDR1 GTSNPN, CDR2 SVGIG (reference sequence). V was pared by 1 base and J by 3 bases, with 6 bases of the junction left unmatched.

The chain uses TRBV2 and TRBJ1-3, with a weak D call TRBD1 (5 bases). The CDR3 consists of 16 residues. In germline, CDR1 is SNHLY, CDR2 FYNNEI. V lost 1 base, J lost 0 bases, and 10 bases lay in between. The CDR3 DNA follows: TGTGCCAGCAGTGAAGTAGACAGCATCTCTGGAAACACCATATATTTT. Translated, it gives CASSEVDSISGNTIYF.

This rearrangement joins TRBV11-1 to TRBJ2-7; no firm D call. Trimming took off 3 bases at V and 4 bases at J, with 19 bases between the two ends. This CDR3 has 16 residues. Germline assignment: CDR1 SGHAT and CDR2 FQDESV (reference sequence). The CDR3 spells CASSFDGGASSYEQYF. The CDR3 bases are TGTGCCAGCAGCTTCGATGGTGGAGCAAGTTCTTACGAGCAGTACTTC.

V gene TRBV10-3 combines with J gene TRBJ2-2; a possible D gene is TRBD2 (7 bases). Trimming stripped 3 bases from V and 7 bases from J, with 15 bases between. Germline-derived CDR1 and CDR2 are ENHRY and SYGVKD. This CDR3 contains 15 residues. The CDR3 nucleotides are TGTGCCATCAGTGATTGGGGGGGCTCTGGCGGGGAGCTGTTTTTT. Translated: CAISDWGGSGGELFF.

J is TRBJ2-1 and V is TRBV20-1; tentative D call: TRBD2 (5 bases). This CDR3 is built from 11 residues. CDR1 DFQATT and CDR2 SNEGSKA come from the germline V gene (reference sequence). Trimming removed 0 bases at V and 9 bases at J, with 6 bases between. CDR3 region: CSAREGSEQFF. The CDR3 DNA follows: TGCAGTGCTAGAGAGGGGAGTGAGCAGTTCTTC.

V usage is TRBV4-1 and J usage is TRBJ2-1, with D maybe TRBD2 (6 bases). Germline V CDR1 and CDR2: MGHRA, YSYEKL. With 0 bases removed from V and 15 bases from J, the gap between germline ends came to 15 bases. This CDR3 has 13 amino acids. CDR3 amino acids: CASSQDEMTRVFF. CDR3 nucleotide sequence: TGCGCCAGCAGCCAAGATGAAATGACTAGAGTGTTCTTC.

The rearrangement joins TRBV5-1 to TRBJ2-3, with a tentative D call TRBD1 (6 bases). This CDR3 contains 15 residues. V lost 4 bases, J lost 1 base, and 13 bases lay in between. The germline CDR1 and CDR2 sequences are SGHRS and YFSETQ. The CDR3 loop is CASSLTGYGTDTQYF. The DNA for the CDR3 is TGCGCCAGCAGCCTTACAGGGTATGGCACAGATACGCAGTATTTT.

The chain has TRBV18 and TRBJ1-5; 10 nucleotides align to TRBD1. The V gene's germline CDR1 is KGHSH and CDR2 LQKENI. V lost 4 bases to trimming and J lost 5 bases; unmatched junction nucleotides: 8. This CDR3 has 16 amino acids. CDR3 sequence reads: CASSLKDRGVYQPQHF. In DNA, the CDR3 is TGTGCCAGCTCACTGAAGGACAGGGGGGTGTATCAGCCCCAGCATTTT.

For the CDR3, the DNA is TGTGCCAGCAGTGCAGAGGCAACTAATGAAAAACTGTTTTTT. Translation: CASSAEATNEKLFF. The chain links TRBV2 to TRBJ1-4; no definite D call. CDR3 length: 14 amino acids. Germline lookup yields CDR1 SNHLY and CDR2 FYNNEI. Deletions cut 4 bases from V and 0 bases from J, with 6 bases between.